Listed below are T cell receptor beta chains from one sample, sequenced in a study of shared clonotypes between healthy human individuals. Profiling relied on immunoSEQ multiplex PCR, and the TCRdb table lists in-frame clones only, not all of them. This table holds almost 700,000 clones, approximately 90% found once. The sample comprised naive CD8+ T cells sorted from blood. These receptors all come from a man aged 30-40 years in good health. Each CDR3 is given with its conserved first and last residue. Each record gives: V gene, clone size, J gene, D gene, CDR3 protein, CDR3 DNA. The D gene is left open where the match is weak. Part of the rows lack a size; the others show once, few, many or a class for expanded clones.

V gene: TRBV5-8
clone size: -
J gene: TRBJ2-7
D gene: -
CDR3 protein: CASSLGRRGPPYEQYF
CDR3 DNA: TGTGCCAGCAGCTTGGGTAGGAGGGGCCCACCTTACGAGCAGTACTTC

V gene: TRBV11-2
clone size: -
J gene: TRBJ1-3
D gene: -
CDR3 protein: CASSLDWEETGLSGNTIYF
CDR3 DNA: TGTGCCAGCAGCTTAGATTGGGAGGAGACAGGCCTCTCTGGAAACACCATATATTTT

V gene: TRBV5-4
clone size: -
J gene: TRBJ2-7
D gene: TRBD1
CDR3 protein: CASSLGTGSFEQYF
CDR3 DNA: TGTGCCAGCAGCTTAGGGACAGGGTCGTTCGAGCAGTACTTC

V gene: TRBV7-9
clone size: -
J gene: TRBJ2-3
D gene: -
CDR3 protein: CASSHLAWEGADTQYF
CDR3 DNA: TGTGCCAGCAGCCACTTGGCGTGGGAGGGGGCAGATACGCAGTATTTT

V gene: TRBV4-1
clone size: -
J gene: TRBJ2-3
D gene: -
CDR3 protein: CASSPRASASTDTQYF
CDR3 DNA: TGCGCCAGCAGCCCCCGGGCTAGCGCCAGCACAGATACGCAGTATTTT

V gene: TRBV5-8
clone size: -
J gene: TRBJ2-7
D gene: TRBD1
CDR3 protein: CASSFLTGEHYEQYF
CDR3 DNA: TGTGCCAGCAGCTTCCTGACAGGGGAACACTACGAGCAGTACTTC

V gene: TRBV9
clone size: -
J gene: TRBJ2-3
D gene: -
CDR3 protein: CASSEGGGTDTQYF
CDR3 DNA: TGTGCCAGCAGCGAAGGCGGCGGCACAGATACGCAGTATTTT

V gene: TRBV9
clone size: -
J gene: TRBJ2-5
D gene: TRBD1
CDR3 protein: CASSGRDRVVETQYF
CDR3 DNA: TGTGCCAGCAGCGGCCGGGACAGGGTCGTGGAGACCCAGTACTTC

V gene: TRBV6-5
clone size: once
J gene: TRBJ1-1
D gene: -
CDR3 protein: CASSISTMNTEAFF
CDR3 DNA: TGTGCCAGCTCGATTTCCACCATGAACACTGAAGCTTTCTTT

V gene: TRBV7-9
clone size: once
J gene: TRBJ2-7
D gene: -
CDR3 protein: CASSQTNQIGTLNEQYF
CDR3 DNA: TGTGCCAGCAGCCAGACAAACCAAATCGGGACACTGAACGAGCAGTACTTC

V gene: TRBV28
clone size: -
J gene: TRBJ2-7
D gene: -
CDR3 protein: CASSPAYEQYF
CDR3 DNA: TGTGCCAGCAGTCCCGCATACGAGCAGTACTTC

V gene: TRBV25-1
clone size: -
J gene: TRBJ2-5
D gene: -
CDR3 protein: CASSPGAREQYF
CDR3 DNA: TGTGCCAGCAGCCCGGGGGCTCGGGAGCAGTACTTC

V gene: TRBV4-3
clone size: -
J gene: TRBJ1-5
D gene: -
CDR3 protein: CASSQDWDTDSNQPQHF
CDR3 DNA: TGCGCCAGCAGCCAAGATTGGGACACAGATAGCAATCAGCCCCAGCATTTT

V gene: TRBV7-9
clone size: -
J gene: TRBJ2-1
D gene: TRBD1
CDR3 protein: CASSPRQGAINEQFF
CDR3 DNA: TGTGCCAGCAGCCCCCGACAGGGGGCGATCAATGAGCAGTTCTTC

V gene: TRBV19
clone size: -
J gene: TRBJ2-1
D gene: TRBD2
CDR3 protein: CASSIGLAVSSYNEQFF
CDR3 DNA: TGTGCCAGTAGTATAGGACTAGCGGTTAGCTCCTACAATGAGCAGTTCTTC

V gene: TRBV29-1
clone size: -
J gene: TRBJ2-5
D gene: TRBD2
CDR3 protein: CSPGRGLLRETQYF
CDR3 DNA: TGCAGCCCCGGGAGGGGACTTCTCCGAGAGACCCAGTACTTC

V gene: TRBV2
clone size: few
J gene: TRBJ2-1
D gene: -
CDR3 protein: CASSEAHQGRGNEQFF
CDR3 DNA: TGTGCCAGCAGTGAAGCGCATCAGGGGCGAGGTAATGAGCAGTTCTTC

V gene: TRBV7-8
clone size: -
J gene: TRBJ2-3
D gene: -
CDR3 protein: CASSFSAGTSTDTQYF
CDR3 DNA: TGTGCCAGCAGCTTCTCGGCGGGAACTAGCACAGATACGCAGTATTTT

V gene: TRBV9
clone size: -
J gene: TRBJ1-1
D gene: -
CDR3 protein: CASSFSGLTDTEAFF
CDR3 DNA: TGTGCCAGCAGCTTCTCAGGGTTAACGGACACTGAAGCTTTCTTT

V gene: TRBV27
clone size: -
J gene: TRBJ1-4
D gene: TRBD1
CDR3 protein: CASSLTDRGGEKLFF
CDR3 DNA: TGTGCCAGCAGTCTGACCGACAGGGGTGGTGAAAAACTGTTTTTT

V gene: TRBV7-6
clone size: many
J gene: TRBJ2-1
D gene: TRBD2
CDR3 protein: CASSWTSGGNEQFF
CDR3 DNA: TGTGCCAGCAGCTGGACTAGCGGGGGGAATGAGCAGTTCTTC

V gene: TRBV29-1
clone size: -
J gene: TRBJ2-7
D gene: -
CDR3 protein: CSVEWSWGRPYEQYF
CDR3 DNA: TGCAGCGTTGAATGGAGCTGGGGACGGCCCTACGAGCAGTACTTC

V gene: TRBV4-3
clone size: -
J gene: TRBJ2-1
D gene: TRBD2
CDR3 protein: CASSHWTSGSRDEQFF
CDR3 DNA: TGCGCCAGCAGCCACTGGACTAGCGGGAGTAGGGATGAGCAGTTCTTC

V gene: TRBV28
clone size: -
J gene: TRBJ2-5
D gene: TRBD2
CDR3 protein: CASSSPIAGGRETQYF
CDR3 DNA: TGTGCCAGCAGTTCCCCTATAGCGGGAGGGCGAGAGACCCAGTACTTC

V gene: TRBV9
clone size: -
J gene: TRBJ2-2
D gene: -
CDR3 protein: CASSPSGRQGGDGELFF
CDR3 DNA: TGTGCCAGCAGCCCGAGCGGGCGGCAGGGTGGTGACGGGGAGCTGTTTTTT

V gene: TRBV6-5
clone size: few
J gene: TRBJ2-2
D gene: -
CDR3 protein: CASSYGSEVGELFF
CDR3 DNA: TGTGCCAGCAGTTACGGGAGCGAGGTCGGGGAGCTGTTTTTT

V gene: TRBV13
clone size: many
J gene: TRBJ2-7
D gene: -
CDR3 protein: CASRQGLREQYF
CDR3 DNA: TGTGCCAGCAGACAGGGACTACGAGAGCAGTACTTC

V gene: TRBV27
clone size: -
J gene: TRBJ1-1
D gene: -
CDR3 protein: CASSNNRASTEAFF
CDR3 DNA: TGTGCCAGCAGTAATAACAGGGCGAGCACTGAAGCTTTCTTT

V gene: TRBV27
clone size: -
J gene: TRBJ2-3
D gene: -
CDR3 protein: CASSLYPGTDTQYF
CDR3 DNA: TGTGCCAGCAGTTTATACCCGGGCACAGATACGCAGTATTTT

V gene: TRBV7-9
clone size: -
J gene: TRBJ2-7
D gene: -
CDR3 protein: CASSETGPSYEQYF
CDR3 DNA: TGTGCCAGCAGCGAAACGGGTCCGTCCTACGAGCAGTACTTC

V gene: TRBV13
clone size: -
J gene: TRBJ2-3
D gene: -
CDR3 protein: CASSPPKSGSTDTQYF
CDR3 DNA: TGTGCCAGCAGCCCCCCGAAAAGCGGGAGCACAGATACGCAGTATTTT

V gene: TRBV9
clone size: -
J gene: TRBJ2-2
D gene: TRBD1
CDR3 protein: CASSVGEDRGQRSAGELFF
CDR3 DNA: TGTGCCAGCAGCGTAGGTGAGGACAGGGGGCAGCGTTCTGCCGGGGAGCTGTTTTTT

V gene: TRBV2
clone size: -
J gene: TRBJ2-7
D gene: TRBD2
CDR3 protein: CATNGGRFYEQYF
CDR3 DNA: TGTGCCACCAACGGCGGGAGGTTTTACGAGCAGTACTTC

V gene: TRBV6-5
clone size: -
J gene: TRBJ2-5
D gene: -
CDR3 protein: CASSYGGGQQETQYF
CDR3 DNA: TGTGCCAGCAGTTACGGCGGCGGACAACAAGAGACCCAGTACTTC

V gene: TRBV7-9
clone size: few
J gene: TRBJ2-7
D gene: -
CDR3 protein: CASSPNYEQYF
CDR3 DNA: TGTGCCAGCAGCCCGAACTACGAGCAGTACTTC

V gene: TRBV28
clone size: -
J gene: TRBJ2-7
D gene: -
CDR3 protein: CASTPPEGPSYEQYF
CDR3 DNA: TGTGCCAGCACACCCCCGGAGGGGCCTTCCTACGAGCAGTACTTC

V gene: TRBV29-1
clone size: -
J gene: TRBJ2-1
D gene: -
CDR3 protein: CSAWPPDYNEQFF
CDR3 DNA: TGCAGCGCTTGGCCTCCCGATTACAATGAGCAGTTCTTC

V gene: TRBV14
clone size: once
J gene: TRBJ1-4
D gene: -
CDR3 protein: CASSQNLRELFF
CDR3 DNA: TGTGCCAGCAGCCAAAACCTACGGGAACTGTTTTTT

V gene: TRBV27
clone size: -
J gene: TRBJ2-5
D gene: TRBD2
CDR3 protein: CASGPLGLAGVTEETQYF
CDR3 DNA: TGTGCCAGCGGTCCGCTAGGACTAGCGGGAGTTACCGAAGAGACCCAGTACTTC

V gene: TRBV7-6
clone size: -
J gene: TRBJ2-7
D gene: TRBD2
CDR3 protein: CASSRTLPPGTSGSIAYEQYF
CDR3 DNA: TGTGCCAGCAGCCGGACACTACCGCCCGGGACTAGCGGGAGTATCGCCTACGAGCAGTACTTC

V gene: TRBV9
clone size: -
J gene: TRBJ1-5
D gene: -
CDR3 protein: CASSVNTGSFSSNQPQHF
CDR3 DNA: TGTGCCAGCAGCGTAAATACAGGGAGTTTCAGTAGCAATCAGCCCCAGCATTTT